Listed below are T cell receptor beta chains from one sample, sequenced in a study of cytomegalovirus exposure and HLA in healthy donors. Produced via immunoSEQ multiplex PCR; TCRdb's table is partial and in-frame only. In the table there are 70,000 to 90,000 clones, 60% to 75% of which are singletons. Sequenced sample: PBMCs. The receptors stem from a man aged 40-50 years in good health and CMV-seropositive. The CDR3 runs from the conserved cysteine through the conserved F or W. A D gene is named only where the DNA matches it firmly. A clone size is listed for some rows: how often the clone was seen (once, few, many), or a class if it is expanded.

>-|TRBV9|-|TRBJ2-3
CASSASRRRGTDTQYF
TGTGCCAGCAGCGCCAGCCGTCGGCGGGGCACAGATACGCAGTATTTT
>TRBD1|TRBV19|-|TRBJ1-1
CASSIGQGAIKWVEAFF
TGTGCCAGTAGTATTGGTCAGGGGGCGATTAAGTGGGTGGAAGCTTTCTTT
>-|TRBV9|-|TRBJ2-7
CASSASGLLYEQYF
TGTGCCAGCAGCGCCTCCGGACTCCTGTACGAGCAGTACTTC
>-|TRBV5-1|-|TRBJ2-7
CASSLATTYEQYF
TGCGCCAGCAGCTTGGCCACAACCTACGAGCAGTACTTC
>-|TRBV30|-|TRBJ1-3
CAWSRESGNTIYF
TGTGCCTGGAGTCGGGAGAGTGGAAACACCATATATTTT
>-|TRBV11-3|few|TRBJ2-7
CASSQRQRAAYEQYF
TGTGCCAGTAGCCAGAGGCAGAGGGCGGCATACGAGCAGTACTTC
>-|TRBV7-9|-|TRBJ2-7
CASSVSYRDNSYEQYF
TGTGCCAGCAGCGTGTCCTACCGGGACAACTCCTACGAGCAGTACTTC
>-|TRBV29-1|-|TRBJ1-2
CSVEGGSGAYGYTF
TGCAGCGTTGAGGGGGGGTCGGGTGCCTATGGCTACACCTTC
>TRBD2|TRBV4-3|-|TRBJ2-5
CASSQEWGTSGETQYF
TGCGCCAGCAGCCAAGAATGGGGAACTAGCGGAGAGACCCAGTACTTC
>-|TRBV10-3|-|TRBJ2-3
CAISAKGGGTDTQYF
TGTGCCATCAGCGCAAAGGGGGGGGGCACAGATACGCAGTATTTT
>TRBD1|TRBV2|-|TRBJ1-1
CASGDTGERMNTEAFF
TGTGCCAGCGGGGACACAGGGGAACGCATGAACACTGAAGCTTTCTTT
>TRBD2|TRBV5-4|-|TRBJ2-5
CASSLGGGNQETQYF
TGTGCCAGCAGCTTAGGCGGGGGGAACCAAGAGACCCAGTACTTC
>-|TRBV7-9|-|TRBJ2-7
CASSSPGSYEQYF
TGTGCCAGCAGCTCCCCCGGGTCCTACGAGCAGTACTTC
>TRBD1|TRBV5-1|-|TRBJ1-6
CASSSGQGSSPLHF
TGCGCCAGCAGCTCCGGACAGGGTAGTTCACCCCTCCACTTT
>-|TRBV5-5|few|TRBJ1-5
CASSTGGQTRIHQPQHF
TGTGCCAGCAGCACGGGAGGGCAGACAAGGATACATCAGCCCCAGCATTTT
>-|TRBV19|-|TRBJ2-7
CASSGTQGTSYEQYF
TGTGCCAGTAGTGGGACCCAGGGGACCTCATACGAGCAGTACTTC
>TRBD1|TRBV14|few|TRBJ1-2
CASSPSGTENYGYTF
TGTGCCAGCAGCCCCTCCGGGACAGAGAACTATGGCTACACCTTC
>-|TRBV27|-|TRBJ2-4
CASSLSQGNIQYF
TGTGCCAGCAGTTTATCTCAGGGAAACATTCAGTACTTC
>-|TRBV4-1|-|TRBJ2-6
CASSPQRGLISGANVLTF
TGCGCCAGCAGCCCCCAAAGGGGATTAATTTCTGGGGCCAACGTCCTGACTTTC
>-|TRBV12-1|-|TRBJ2-4
CASSYPGTGDIIQYF
TGTGCCAGCAGCTACCCCGGGACAGGAGATATCATTCAGTACTTC
>-|TRBV5-1|-|TRBJ2-7
CASSGDSYEQYF
TGCGCCAGCAGCGGAGACAGCTACGAGCAGTACTTC
>-|TRBV18|-|TRBJ1-1
CASSPRQGAEAEAFF
TGTGCCAGCTCACCACGACAAGGGGCTGAAGCTGAAGCTTTCTTT
>TRBD2|TRBV11-2|-|TRBJ2-7
CASSLLAGGYEQYF
TGTGCCAGCAGCTTACTAGCGGGGGGCTACGAGCAGTACTTC
>TRBD1|TRBV2|-|TRBJ2-6
CASSDRGHPNVLTF
TGTGCCAGCAGTGACAGGGGGCACCCCAACGTCCTGACTTTC
>TRBD1|TRBV27|-|TRBJ2-7
CASKYRRDSNYEQYF
TGTGCCAGCAAGTACCGCCGGGACAGCAACTACGAGCAGTACTTC
>TRBD1|TRBV14|once|TRBJ2-1
CASSRRQGGYNEQFF
TGTGCCAGCAGCCGTAGACAGGGGGGATACAATGAGCAGTTCTTC
>TRBD1|TRBV10-3|-|TRBJ1-5
CAISEGGQKHF
TGTGCCATCAGTGAAGGGGGCCAGAAGCATTTT
>-|TRBV10-3|-|TRBJ1-2
CAISESNRGNRYTF
TGTGCCATCAGTGAGTCGAATCGAGGGAATCGCTACACCTTC
>-|TRBV7-6|-|TRBJ2-7
CASSSLQGNEQYF
TGTGCCAGCAGCTCCCTACAGGGAAACGAGCAGTACTTC
>TRBD1|TRBV5-1|-|TRBJ1-6
CASSTEDRRTHNSPLHF
TGCGCCAGCAGCACGGAGGACAGGCGAACTCATAATTCACCCCTCCACTTT
>-|TRBV10-3|-|TRBJ2-6
CAIHTSGANVLTF
TGTGCCATCCACACCTCTGGGGCCAACGTCCTGACTTTC
>TRBD2|TRBV27|-|TRBJ2-7
CASSKGYGLAGEYEQYF
TGTGCCAGCAGTAAGGGTTACGGACTAGCGGGGGAATACGAGCAGTACTTC
>-|TRBV7-2|-|TRBJ1-5
CASSLSTKQPQHF
TGTGCCAGCAGCTTAAGTACTAAACAGCCCCAGCATTTT
>-|TRBV18|-|TRBJ1-2
CASSGNRAAGYTF
TGTGCCAGCTCAGGAAACAGGGCAGCAGGCTACACCTTC
>TRBD1|TRBV28|-|TRBJ2-2
CASRGQGGTGELFF
TGTGCCAGCAGGGGACAGGGGGGCACCGGGGAGCTGTTTTTT
>TRBD1|TRBV6-5|-|TRBJ1-5
CASRLGQGAGQPQHF
TGTGCCAGCAGACTTGGACAGGGGGCAGGCCAGCCCCAGCATTTT
>-|TRBV5-1|-|TRBJ2-2
CASSFGRGNTGELFF
TGCGCCAGCAGCTTTGGCAGGGGAAACACCGGGGAGCTGTTTTTT
>TRBD2|TRBV5-1|once|TRBJ2-1
CASSLRGGAPPRDEQFF
TGCGCCAGCAGCTTGCGCGGGGGGGCCCCCCCTAGAGATGAGCAGTTCTTC
>-|TRBV7-8|few|TRBJ2-2
CASSSVSSTGELFF
TGTGCCAGCAGCTCAGTCAGTTCCACCGGGGAGCTGTTTTTT
>TRBD2|TRBV30|-|TRBJ2-2
CAQIKAGGSRTGELFF
TGTGCTCAGATTAAAGCGGGGGGCTCTCGAACCGGGGAGCTGTTTTTT
>TRBD2|TRBV5-4|-|TRBJ2-5
CASSPGTSGGETQYF
TGTGCCAGCAGCCCTGGGACTAGCGGGGGGGAGACCCAGTACTTC
>-|TRBV5-8|-|TRBJ1-4
CASSGTGRRLEKLFF
TGTGCCAGCAGCGGCACAGGGCGGAGATTAGAAAAACTGTTTTTT
>-|TRBV6-1|-|TRBJ2-4
CASHLSGLAKNIQYF
TGTGCCAGCCACCTTTCGGGGTTAGCCAAAAACATTCAGTACTTC
>TRBD1|TRBV18|-|TRBJ1-5
CASSLALPAGGQPQHF
TGTGCCAGCTCACTAGCATTGCCGGCAGGGGGACAGCCCCAGCATTTT
>TRBD2|TRBV10-3|-|TRBJ2-7
CAIRATSGLPYEQYF
TGTGCCATCAGGGCGACTAGCGGGCTCCCTTACGAGCAGTACTTC
>TRBD1|TRBV2|-|TRBJ2-7
CASRTTGSYEQYF
TGTGCCAGCAGGACGACAGGGAGCTACGAGCAGTACTTC
>TRBD2|TRBV7-9|-|TRBJ2-1
CASSGERERGIYNEQFF
TGTGCCAGCAGCGGAGAGAGGGAGCGGGGGATCTACAATGAGCAGTTCTTC
>TRBD1|TRBV5-1|-|TRBJ2-5
CASSFRTGRETQYF
TGCGCCAGCAGCTTTAGGACAGGGAGGGAGACCCAGTACTTC
>-|TRBV7-8|-|TRBJ2-7
CASSPTAGSGDEQYF
TGTGCCAGCAGCCCCACTGCAGGTTCAGGGGACGAGCAGTACTTC
>TRBD2|TRBV6-5|-|TRBJ2-5
CASRPGLAGAHDYF
TGTGCCAGCAGGCCGGGACTAGCGGGGGCCCACGACTACTTC
>TRBD1|TRBV5-6|-|TRBJ2-1
CASRDRGGYNEQFF
TGTGCCAGCAGGGACAGGGGGGGCTACAATGAGCAGTTCTTC
>TRBD1|TRBV10-2|few|TRBJ2-7
CASSEQGQSSYEQYF
TGCGCCAGCAGTGAACAGGGACAGAGCTCCTACGAGCAGTACTTC
>TRBD1|TRBV19|-|TRBJ1-5
CASSIQGENQPQHF
TGTGCCAGTAGTATACAGGGGGAAAATCAGCCCCAGCATTTT
>TRBD1|TRBV4-1|-|TRBJ2-7
CASSWDSLSYEQYF
TGCGCCAGCAGCTGGGACAGCTTGTCCTACGAGCAGTACTTC
>TRBD1|TRBV7-8|-|TRBJ1-1
CASSRLRGPTEAFF
TGTGCCAGCAGCCGACTAAGGGGGCCCACTGAAGCTTTCTTT
>-|TRBV30|once|TRBJ1-2
CAEEGGHGYTF
TGTGCCGAGGAAGGGGGACATGGCTACACCTTC
>TRBD1|TRBV11-2|-|TRBJ1-2
CASSLAGQNYGYTF
TGTGCCAGCAGCTTAGCGGGACAGAACTATGGCTACACCTTC
>-|TRBV21-1|-|TRBJ1-1
CASSKQTEYNAEAFF
TGTGCCAGCAGCAAACAGACGGAGTACAACGCTGAAGCTTTCTTT
>-|TRBV7-8|-|TRBJ2-7
CASRQNQGPSYEQYF
TGTGCCAGCAGACAAAATCAGGGGCCTTCCTACGAGCAGTACTTC
>TRBD2|TRBV7-9|-|TRBJ2-3
CASRAGASTDTQYF
TGTGCCAGTCGGGCGGGAGCTAGCACAGATACGCAGTATTTT